This T cell receptor (beta chain) was documented in a study of blood T cell repertoires in COVID-19 (dated by TCRdb to the early 2020s). Describing the broader study: Collaborator samples came from the United States, Italy and Spain and covered acute and convalescent phases of COVID-19. The material from the prospective study consisted of cDNA or gDNA derived from T cells, B-cell-depleted T cells, or PBMCs. The dataset comprised deeply sampled blood TCRbeta repertoires from subjects exposed to, actively infected with, or recovered from COVID-19. The repertoires were released in a freely available public database meant as a resource for research on the immune response to SARS-CoV-2. Samples were obtained from the ongoing ImmuneRACE study (first 160 participants) and from about 1,300 subjects provided by 6 global collaborators. Nearly every sample came with metadata listing a de-identified subject ID, COVID-19 status, age in years and sex. Where available, HLA class I and class II types were taken from metadata supplied by the sample provider and were not determined by assay-based typing. Summary of the overall study and its limitations: Clinical and demographic metadata were provided uncurated, with the amount varying by source and participant.

Participants in the prospective study were enrolled through a virtual design, were aged roughly 18 to 90 years, and lived in 24 United States geographic areas. In the prospective study, cohorts were assigned on the basis of participant-reported clinical history obtained from a screening survey and a study questionnaire. Exposed participants had been in contact with someone with a PCR-confirmed or clinician-diagnosed COVID-19 case within 2 weeks of study entry. In the prospective study, mobile phlebotomists collected whole blood, serum and a nasopharyngeal or oropharyngeal swab from each participant. Prospective study participants could optionally give additional blood draws and questionnaires over an approximately two-month period. Prospective study blood samples were shipped either frozen or at room temperature before DNA extraction. Notes on this clone: Its antigen has not been determined. Per-base qualities were not stored, and no clone one base away is much larger.

The immunoSEQ Assay, a bias-controlled multiplex PCR, was used to amplify TCRbeta CDR3 regions from genomic DNA. The authors' pipeline ran thus. Within the assay, amplification of reference gene primers was used to estimate how many nucleated cells each sample contained. Sequence reads were collapsed and filtered to measure the absolute abundance of every unique TCRbeta CDR3 rearrangement. For each sample, productive Simpson clonality was calculated as the square root of Simpson's diversity index across productive rearrangements. Held by TCRdb, this immuneACCESS table contains in-frame sequences only and omits some clones. Under half of the omission traces to an unresolved V gene where checked; the cause of the rest is unknown. V and J calls and clone size are copied from that table; D and trimming were computed from the DNA. A total of 270,000 or so clones appear in this sample, more than 75% of them only once. The ten largest make up around 6.3% of the sample.

From the cysteine through the phenylalanine, the CDR3 covers 15 amino acids. Just CDR3 DNA is preserved here, 45 bases in frame from base 1. The V and J ends are trimmed by 2 bases and 0 bases, leaving 9 bases between them. Via the germline V gene, CDR1 is SGHVS and CDR2 FNYEAQ. Sequencing was carried out using PBMCs or T cells enriched from blood (not recorded which). The source is a woman in her 50s who had been exposed to COVID-19. The chain is made from TRBV7-6 and TRBJ2-3; too little of a D gene remains to name it. The sequenced DNA: TGTGCCAGCAGCTTAAACCCTACTAGCACAGATACGCAGTATTTT. This is translated as CASSLNPTSTDTQYF.